A selection of T cell receptor beta chains follows, all from one sample in a study of shared clonotypes between healthy human individuals. Sequenced by immunoSEQ multiplex PCR; TCRdb stores in-frame clones only, minus some. In the table there are millions of clones, more than 90% of which are singletons. The sample comprised naive CD4+ T cells sorted from blood. The receptors shown here come from a man younger than 30 in good health. CDR3s include the opening cysteine and the closing phenylalanine or tryptophan. Each record gives: D gene, J gene, clone size, V gene, CDR3 DNA, CDR3 protein. The D gene is left open where the match is weak. Size tells how often a clone was seen (once, few, many) or the class of an expanded clone, and some rows leave it out.

- | TRBJ1-1 | - | TRBV5-4 | TGTGCCAGCAGCCGCGGAGAGAACACTGAAGCTTTCTTT | CASSRGENTEAFF
- | TRBJ2-3 | - | TRBV30 | TGTGCCTGGAGGGAGCATAATACGCAGTATTTT | CAWREHNTQYF
TRBD1 | TRBJ1-2 | - | TRBV5-4 | TGTGCCAGCAGCTTGGCCGTGGGACAGGGGCATGGCTACACCTTC | CASSLAVGQGHGYTF
- | TRBJ1-4 | - | TRBV29-1 | TGCAGCGCTGGGGCCCGTTTGTCGGAAAAACTGTTTTTT | CSAGARLSEKLFF
- | TRBJ2-1 | - | TRBV5-1 | TGCGCCAGCAGCTTGGGTCGTTCCGGGAGCTCCTACAATGAGCAGTTCTTC | CASSLGRSGSSYNEQFF
- | TRBJ2-2 | - | TRBV7-9 | TGTGCCAGCAGTTTGCAGCTCGAGACCGGGGAGCTGTTTTTT | CASSLQLETGELFF
- | TRBJ1-5 | - | TRBV28 | TGTGCCAGCAGTCAGGGCAATCAGCCCCAGCATTTT | CASSQGNQPQHF
- | TRBJ1-4 | - | TRBV7-9 | TGTGCCAGCAGCCCTCGACAAGAAAGATTAGAGCCAGAAAAACTGTTTTTT | CASSPRQERLEPEKLFF
- | TRBJ2-7 | - | TRBV7-8 | TGTGCCAGCAGCCCAGGCTGGGGGGCCTCCTACGAGCAGTACTTC | CASSPGWGASYEQYF
- | TRBJ2-7 | - | TRBV6-6 | TGTGCCAGCAGGGTCCCGGGACATTACTACGAGCAGTACTTC | CASRVPGHYYEQYF
- | TRBJ1-1 | - | TRBV7-3 | TGTGCCAGCAGCCGAAGTTCGGGACTTGGGGAAGGGAACACTGAAGCTTTCTTT | CASSRSSGLGEGNTEAFF
TRBD1 | TRBJ1-5 | - | TRBV18 | TGTGCCAGCTCACCACGAGGGGGCTCCATTAATAGCAATCAGCCCCAGCATTTT | CASSPRGGSINSNQPQHF
TRBD2 | TRBJ2-1 | - | TRBV2 | TGTGCCAGCAGTTACCTTTGGGAGGGCCTGTACAATGAGCAGTTCTTC | CASSYLWEGLYNEQFF
TRBD1 | TRBJ1-2 | - | TRBV6-1 | TGTGCCAGCAGTGGGCAACGGGACAGGGCCCCATTTAACTATGGCTACACCTTC | CASSGQRDRAPFNYGYTF
- | TRBJ1-1 | - | TRBV7-8 | TGTGCCAGCAGCCCAGACTACACTGAAGCTTTCTTT | CASSPDYTEAFF
- | TRBJ1-1 | - | TRBV2 | TGTGCCAGTAAACCGGGGACGGTCAACACTGAAGCTTTCTTT | CASKPGTVNTEAFF
TRBD2 | TRBJ2-7 | - | TRBV4-1 | TGCGCCAGCAGCCAAGTCTCACTTAGCGGGAGGGCCTACGAGCAGTACTTC | CASSQVSLSGRAYEQYF
- | TRBJ1-1 | - | TRBV18 | TGTGCCAGCTCACCTCAGTCGGTGGCTGAAGCTTTCTTT | CASSPQSVAEAFF
TRBD2 | TRBJ2-1 | - | TRBV7-9 | TGTGCCAGCAGCGCCTGGACTAGCGGGAGAATAAATGAGCAGTTCTTC | CASSAWTSGRINEQFF
- | TRBJ2-3 | - | TRBV18 | TGTGCCAGCTCCCCCCTAACTGGCACAGATACGCAGTATTTT | CASSPLTGTDTQYF
- | TRBJ2-1 | - | TRBV5-1 | TGCGCCAGCAGCCTGGGGGGTAGCTCCTACAATGAGCAGTTCTTC | CASSLGGSSYNEQFF
- | TRBJ2-1 | - | TRBV12-5 | TGTGCTAGTGGTTTGAGAGACAGCATAAGCCACAATGAGCAGTTCTTC | CASGLRDSISHNEQFF
- | TRBJ1-4 | - | TRBV25-1 | TGTGCCAGCAGTGAGCCCAGGGGAATGAATGAAAAACTGTTTTTT | CASSEPRGMNEKLFF
TRBD2 | TRBJ2-1 | - | TRBV19 | TGTGCCAGTAGTCCCAGCGGACTAGCGGGGGGATACAATGAGCAGTTCTTC | CASSPSGLAGGYNEQFF
- | TRBJ1-1 | few | TRBV10-3 | TGTGCCATCAGTAAGGACAGCATGAACACTGAAGCTTTCTTT | CAISKDSMNTEAFF
- | TRBJ2-4 | - | TRBV11-2 | TGTGCCAGCAGCTTAGGGACAGATCTAGCCAAAAACATTCAGTACTTC | CASSLGTDLAKNIQYF
- | TRBJ2-7 | - | TRBV5-6 | TGTGCCAGCAGCTTGGTATCCGGTTCCTACGAGCAGTACTTC | CASSLVSGSYEQYF
- | TRBJ2-5 | - | TRBV18 | TGTGCCAGCTCACCAGAGATACAAGAGACCCAGTACTTC | CASSPEIQETQYF
- | TRBJ1-2 | - | TRBV28 | TGTGCCAGCAGCCCGGGAGGGACAAACTATGGCTACACCTTC | CASSPGGTNYGYTF
- | TRBJ2-3 | - | TRBV10-1 | TGCGCCAGCAGTGGGTTCGTTGAGGATACGCAGTATTTT | CASSGFVEDTQYF
- | TRBJ2-5 | - | TRBV9 | TGTGCCAGCAGCGTAGGGGGGCCCAGGGAGACCCAGTACTTC | CASSVGGPRETQYF
TRBD2 | TRBJ2-3 | - | TRBV19 | TGTGCCAGTAGTATAGGACTAGCGGACACAGATACGCAGTATTTT | CASSIGLADTDTQYF
- | TRBJ1-4 | - | TRBV5-1 | TGCGCCAGCAGCTGGGAATCAAGTGATACCCGAACGGGGGAAAAACTGTTTTTT | CASSWESSDTRTGEKLFF
- | TRBJ1-3 | - | TRBV10-3 | TGTGCCATCAGTGAGGGCTTAGGGGTGTCTGGAAACACCATATATTTT | CAISEGLGVSGNTIYF
TRBD2 | TRBJ2-1 | - | TRBV6-4 | TGTGCCAGCAGCCTAGCGGGAGGATGGGGCTACAATGAGCAGTTCTTC | CASSLAGGWGYNEQFF
TRBD1 | TRBJ1-2 | - | TRBV7-9 | TGTGCCAGCAGCTTAGGCCGGACAGGGGGGGTCTATGGCTACACCTTC | CASSLGRTGGVYGYTF
- | TRBJ2-4 | - | TRBV5-6 | TGTGCCAGCAGCCCTGGAAATGGAGGAGCCAAAAACATTCAGTACTTC | CASSPGNGGAKNIQYF
TRBD1 | TRBJ2-2 | - | TRBV10-3 | TGTGCCATCAGTGCTGGACAGGGCGAGACCGGGGAGCTGTTTTTT | CAISAGQGETGELFF
TRBD2 | TRBJ2-3 | - | TRBV9 | TGTGCCAGCAGCGTAGCGGCGGGAGCTGGGACAGATACGCAGTATTTT | CASSVAAGAGTDTQYF
- | TRBJ2-1 | - | TRBV5-4 | TGTGCCAGCAGCCCACACTATGGTGGGGACAATGAGCAGTTCTTC | CASSPHYGGDNEQFF
- | TRBJ2-3 | - | TRBV30 | TGTGCCTGGAGTACCTCCTCGAGCACAGATACGCAGTATTTT | CAWSTSSSTDTQYF
- | TRBJ2-1 | - | TRBV4-2 | TGTGCCAGCAGCCAAGAGGGGCAGGGCACCTACAATGAGCAGTTCTTC | CASSQEGQGTYNEQFF
- | TRBJ2-7 | - | TRBV7-2 | TGTGCCAGCAGCTTAGCGAAGGACAGCTCCTACGAGCAGTACTTC | CASSLAKDSSYEQYF
- | TRBJ2-3 | once | TRBV7-8 | TGTGCCAGCAGCTTAGCCGGTCCGGGCGGAGCCCGCACAGATACGCAGTATTTT | CASSLAGPGGARTDTQYF
TRBD1 | TRBJ2-2 | - | TRBV6-5 | TGTGCCAGCAGTTACCGGGGACAGGGGAACACCGGGGAGCTGTTTTTT | CASSYRGQGNTGELFF
TRBD2 | TRBJ2-1 | - | TRBV6-5 | TGTGCCAGCAGCATTACTAGCGGGAGCTACAATGAGCAGTTCTTC | CASSITSGSYNEQFF
- | TRBJ2-7 | - | TRBV6-6 | TGTGCCAGCAGTTACGGTGGACAAGCCTACGAGCAGTACTTC | CASSYGGQAYEQYF
- | TRBJ1-1 | - | TRBV5-1 | TGCGCCAGCAGCTTGGCCACAGGGCCGAACACTGAAGCTTTCTTT | CASSLATGPNTEAFF
- | TRBJ2-3 | - | TRBV18 | TGTGCCAGCTCACCAGGGACACGACGGGATACGCAGTATTTT | CASSPGTRRDTQYF
- | TRBJ2-7 | - | TRBV18 | TGTGCCAGCTCACCATCGGGGGGCGACTACGAGCAGTACTTC | CASSPSGGDYEQYF
- | TRBJ2-3 | once | TRBV5-1 | TGCGCCAGCAGCTCCCTAGCTGGTTCAGATACGCAGTATTTT | CASSSLAGSDTQYF
TRBD1 | TRBJ1-4 | - | TRBV5-1 | TGCGCCAGCAGCTTGACACCGGGACAGCTTAATGAAAAACTGTTTTTT | CASSLTPGQLNEKLFF
TRBD2 | TRBJ2-5 | - | TRBV18 | TGTGCCAGCTCACCTGCGGGGGACCCCCAGTACTTC | CASSPAGDPQYF